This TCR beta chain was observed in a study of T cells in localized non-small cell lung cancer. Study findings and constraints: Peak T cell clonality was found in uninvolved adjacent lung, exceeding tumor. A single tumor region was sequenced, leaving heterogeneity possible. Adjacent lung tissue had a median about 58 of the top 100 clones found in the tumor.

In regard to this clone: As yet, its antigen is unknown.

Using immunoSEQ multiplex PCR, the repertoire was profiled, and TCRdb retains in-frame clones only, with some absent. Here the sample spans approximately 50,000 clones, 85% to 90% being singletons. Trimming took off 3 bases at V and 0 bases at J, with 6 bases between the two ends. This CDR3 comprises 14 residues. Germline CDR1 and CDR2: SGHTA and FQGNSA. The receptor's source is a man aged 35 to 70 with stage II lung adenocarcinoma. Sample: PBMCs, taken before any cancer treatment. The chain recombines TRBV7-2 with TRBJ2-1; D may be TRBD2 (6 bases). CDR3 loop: CASSLTSSYNEQFF. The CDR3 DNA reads TGTGCCAGCAGCTTGACTAGCTCCTACAATGAGCAGTTCTTC.